The present entry profiles one T cell receptor (beta chain) with its context. Its antigen remains unknown. These data are taken from a study of cytomegalovirus exposure and HLA in healthy donors. Amplification used 60 Vbeta primers and 13 Jbeta primers. The assay was immunoSEQ multiplex PCR, and TCRdb's table has in-frame clones only and misses some. The sample lists around 61,000 clones, roughly four fifths occurring once. Overall study results and limits: Reports credit the classifier with highly specific, highly sensitive diagnosis of cytomegalovirus status. TCR beta sequences reportedly predicted most subjects' HLA-A and HLA-B alleles accurately. Some V segments could not be told apart, so they were left out, TRBV6-2 and TRBV6-3 among them. With later analysis, a missense DCLRE1C variant became linked to TCR beta V- and J-gene trimming.

Germline lookup yields CDR1 SNHLY and CDR2 FYNNEI. Trimming left V 3 bases short and J 4 bases short, with 6 bases between. The CDR3 is made up of 13 amino acids. This TCR came from a man in his forties in good health and CMV-seronegative. The chain joins TRBV2 to TRBJ2-2; no clear D gene. Sample: PBMCs. CDR3 protein: CASSERVTGELFF. CDR3 DNA: TGTGCCAGCAGTGAGCGAGTCACCGGGGAGCTGTTTTTT.